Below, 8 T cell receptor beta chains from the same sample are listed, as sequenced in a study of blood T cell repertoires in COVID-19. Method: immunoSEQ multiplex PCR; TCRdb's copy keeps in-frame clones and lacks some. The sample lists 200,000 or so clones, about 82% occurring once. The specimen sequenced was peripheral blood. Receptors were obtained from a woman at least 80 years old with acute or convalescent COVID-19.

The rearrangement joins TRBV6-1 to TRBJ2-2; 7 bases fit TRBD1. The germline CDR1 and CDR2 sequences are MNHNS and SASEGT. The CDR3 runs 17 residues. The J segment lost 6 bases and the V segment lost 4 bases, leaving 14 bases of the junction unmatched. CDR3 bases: TGTGCCAGCAGTGTCACGAGACAGGGTCGATTTCCCGGGGAGCTGTTTTTT. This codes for CASSVTRQGRFPGELFF.

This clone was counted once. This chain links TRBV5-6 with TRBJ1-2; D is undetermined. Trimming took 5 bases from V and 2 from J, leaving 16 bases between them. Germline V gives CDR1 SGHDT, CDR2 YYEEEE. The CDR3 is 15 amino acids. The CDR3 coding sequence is TGTGCCAGCAGGATAGACGCACAGCAAAACTATGGCTACACCTTC. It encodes CASRIDAQQNYGYTF.

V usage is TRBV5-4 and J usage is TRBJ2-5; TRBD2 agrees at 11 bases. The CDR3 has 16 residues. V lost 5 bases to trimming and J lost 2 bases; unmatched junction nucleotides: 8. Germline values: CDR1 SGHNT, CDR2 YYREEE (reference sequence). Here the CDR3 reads CASRRNSGRVQETQYF. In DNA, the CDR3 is TGTGCCAGCAGACGAAATAGCGGGAGGGTACAAGAGACCCAGTACTTC.

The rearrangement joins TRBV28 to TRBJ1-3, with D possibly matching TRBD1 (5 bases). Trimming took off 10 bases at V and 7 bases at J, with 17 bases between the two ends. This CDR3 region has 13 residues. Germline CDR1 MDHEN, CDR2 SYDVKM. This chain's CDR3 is CATYAGLGNTIYF. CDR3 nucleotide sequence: TGTGCCACCTACGCGGGGCTTGGGAACACCATATATTTT.

CDR3 DNA: TGTGCCAGCAGCTTAGACAAGCGGGGGGCTCGAGAGACCCAGTACTTC. This codes for CASSLDKRGARETQYF. This chain connects TRBV7-9 to TRBJ2-5; 9 positions match TRBD2. The CDR3 sequence is 16 residues long. The germline V gene has CDR1 SEHNR and CDR2 FQNEAQ (reference sequence). Unmatched junction bases numbered 7, after V lost 1 base and J lost 4 bases.

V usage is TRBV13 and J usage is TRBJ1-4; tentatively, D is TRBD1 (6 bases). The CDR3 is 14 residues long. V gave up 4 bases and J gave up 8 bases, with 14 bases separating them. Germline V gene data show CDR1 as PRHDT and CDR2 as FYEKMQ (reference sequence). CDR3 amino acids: CASSYGQGREKLFF. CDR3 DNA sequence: TGTGCCAGCAGCTATGGGCAGGGGCGGGAAAAACTGTTTTTT.

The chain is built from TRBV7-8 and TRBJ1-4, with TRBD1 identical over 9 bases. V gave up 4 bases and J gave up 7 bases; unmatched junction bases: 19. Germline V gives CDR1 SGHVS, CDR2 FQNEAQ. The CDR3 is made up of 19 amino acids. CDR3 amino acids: CASSSRVTGGEIGGEKLFF. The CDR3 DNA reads TGTGCCAGCAGCTCCCGAGTTACAGGGGGCGAGATTGGTGGTGAAAAACTGTTTTTT.

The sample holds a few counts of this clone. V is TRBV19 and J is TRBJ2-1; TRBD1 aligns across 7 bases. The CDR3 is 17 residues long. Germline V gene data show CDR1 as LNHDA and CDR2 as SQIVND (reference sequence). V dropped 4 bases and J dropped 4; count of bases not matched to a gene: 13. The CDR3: CASSTSGQVIDYNEQFF. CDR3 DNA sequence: TGTGCCAGTAGTACTTCAGGACAGGTCATAGATTACAATGAGCAGTTCTTC. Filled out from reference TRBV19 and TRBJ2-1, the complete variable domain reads DGGITQSPKYLFRKEGQNVTLSCEQNLNHDAMYWYRQDPGQGLRLIYYSQIVNDFQKGDIAEGYSVSREKKESFPLTVTSAQKNPTAFYLCASSTSGQVIDYNEQFFGPGTRLTVL.